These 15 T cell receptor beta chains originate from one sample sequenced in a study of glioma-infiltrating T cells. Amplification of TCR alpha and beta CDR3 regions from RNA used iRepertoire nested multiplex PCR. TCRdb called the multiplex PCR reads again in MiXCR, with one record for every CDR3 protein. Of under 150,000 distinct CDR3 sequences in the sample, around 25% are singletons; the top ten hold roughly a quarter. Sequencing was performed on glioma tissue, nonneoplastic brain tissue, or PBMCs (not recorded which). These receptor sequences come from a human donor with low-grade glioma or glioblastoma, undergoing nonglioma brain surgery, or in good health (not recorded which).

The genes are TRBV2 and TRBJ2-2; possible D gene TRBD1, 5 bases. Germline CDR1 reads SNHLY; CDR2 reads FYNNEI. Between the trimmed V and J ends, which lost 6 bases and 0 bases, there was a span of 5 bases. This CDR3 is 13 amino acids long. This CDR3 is CASRTANTGELFF. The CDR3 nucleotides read TGTGCCAGCAGGACAGCGAACACCGGGGAGCTGTTTTTT.

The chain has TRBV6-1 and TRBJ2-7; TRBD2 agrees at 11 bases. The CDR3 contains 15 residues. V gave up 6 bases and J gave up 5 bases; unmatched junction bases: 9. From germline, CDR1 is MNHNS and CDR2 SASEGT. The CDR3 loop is CASSPGLAASHEQYV. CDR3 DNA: TGTGCCAGCAGCCCGGGACTAGCGGCATCTCACGAGCAGTACGTC.

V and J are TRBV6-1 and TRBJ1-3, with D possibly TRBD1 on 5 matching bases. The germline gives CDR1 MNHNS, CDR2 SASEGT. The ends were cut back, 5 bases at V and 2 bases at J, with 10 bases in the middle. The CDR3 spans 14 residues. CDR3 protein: CASSSGTAGNTIYF. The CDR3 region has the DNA TGTGCCAGCAGTTCCGGGACGGCTGGAAACACCATATATTTT.

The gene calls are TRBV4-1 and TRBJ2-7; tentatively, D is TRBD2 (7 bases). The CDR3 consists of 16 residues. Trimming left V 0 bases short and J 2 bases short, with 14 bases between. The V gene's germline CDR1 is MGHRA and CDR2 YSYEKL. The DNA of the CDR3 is TGCGCCAGCAGCCAAGATAGGGAGGGGGGAACCTACGAGCAGTACGTC. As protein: CASSQDREGGTYEQYV.

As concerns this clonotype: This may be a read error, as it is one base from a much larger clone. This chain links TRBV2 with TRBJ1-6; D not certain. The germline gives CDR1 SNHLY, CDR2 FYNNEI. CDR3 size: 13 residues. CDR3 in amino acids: CASSPQTYSPHHF. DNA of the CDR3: TGTGCCAGCAGCCCACAAACCTATTCACCCCACCACTTT.

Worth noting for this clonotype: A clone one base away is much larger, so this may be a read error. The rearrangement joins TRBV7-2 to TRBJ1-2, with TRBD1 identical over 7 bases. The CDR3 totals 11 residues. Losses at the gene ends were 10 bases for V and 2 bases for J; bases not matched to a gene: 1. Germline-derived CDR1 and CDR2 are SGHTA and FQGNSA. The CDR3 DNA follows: TGTGCCATGGGACAGAACTATGGCTACACCTTC. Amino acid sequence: CAMGQNYGYTF.

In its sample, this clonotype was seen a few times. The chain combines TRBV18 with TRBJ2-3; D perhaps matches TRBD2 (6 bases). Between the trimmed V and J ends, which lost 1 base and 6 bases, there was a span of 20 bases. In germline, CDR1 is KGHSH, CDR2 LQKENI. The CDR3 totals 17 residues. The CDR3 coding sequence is TGTGCCAGCTCACCACTCCTCGGGCCTCGCCGGGAGGATACGCAGTATTTT. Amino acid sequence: CASSPLLGPRREDTQYF.

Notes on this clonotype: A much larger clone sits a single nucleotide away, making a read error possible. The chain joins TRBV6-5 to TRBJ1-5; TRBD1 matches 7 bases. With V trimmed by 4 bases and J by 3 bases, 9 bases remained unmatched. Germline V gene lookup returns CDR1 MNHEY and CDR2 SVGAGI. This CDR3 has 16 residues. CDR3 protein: CASSSTGPPVNQPQHF. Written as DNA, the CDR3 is TGTGCCAGCAGTTCGACAGGGCCCCCGGTCAATCAGCCCCAGCATTTT.

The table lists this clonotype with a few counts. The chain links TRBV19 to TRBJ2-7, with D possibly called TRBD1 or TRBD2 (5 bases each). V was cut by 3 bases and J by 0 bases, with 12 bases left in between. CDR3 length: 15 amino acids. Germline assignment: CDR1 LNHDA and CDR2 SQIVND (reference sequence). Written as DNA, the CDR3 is TGTGCCAGTAGTATCCGGGACGGTAGCTCCTACGAGCAGTACGTC. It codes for CASSIRDGSSYEQYV.

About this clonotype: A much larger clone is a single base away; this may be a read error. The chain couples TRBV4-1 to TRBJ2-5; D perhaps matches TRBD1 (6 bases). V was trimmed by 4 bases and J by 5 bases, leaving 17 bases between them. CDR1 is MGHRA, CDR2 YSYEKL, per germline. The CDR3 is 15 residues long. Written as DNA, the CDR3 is TGCGCCAGCAGCCCCGACAGGATAGGACGGGAGACCCAGTACTTC. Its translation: CASSPDRIGRETQYF.

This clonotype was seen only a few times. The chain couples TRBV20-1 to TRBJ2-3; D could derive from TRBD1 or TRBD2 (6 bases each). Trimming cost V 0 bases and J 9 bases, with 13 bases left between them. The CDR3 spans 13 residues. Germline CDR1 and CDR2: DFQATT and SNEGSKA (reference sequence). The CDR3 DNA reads TGCAGTGCTAGAGATCCCCGGGGGCGCACGCAGTATTTT. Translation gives CSARDPRGRTQYF.

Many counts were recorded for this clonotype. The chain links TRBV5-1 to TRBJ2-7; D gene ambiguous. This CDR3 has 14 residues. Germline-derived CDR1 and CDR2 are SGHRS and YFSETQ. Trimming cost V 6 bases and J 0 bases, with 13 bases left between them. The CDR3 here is CASTRDTGSYEQYV. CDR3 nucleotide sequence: TGCGCCAGCACACGTGACACGGGCTCCTACGAGCAGTACGTC.

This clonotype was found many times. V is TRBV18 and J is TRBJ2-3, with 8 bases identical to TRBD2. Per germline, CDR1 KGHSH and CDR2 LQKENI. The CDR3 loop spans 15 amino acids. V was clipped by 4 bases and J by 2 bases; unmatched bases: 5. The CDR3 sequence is CASSRTSGITDTQYF. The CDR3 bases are TGTGCCAGCTCACGTACTAGCGGAATCACAGATACGCAGTATTTT.

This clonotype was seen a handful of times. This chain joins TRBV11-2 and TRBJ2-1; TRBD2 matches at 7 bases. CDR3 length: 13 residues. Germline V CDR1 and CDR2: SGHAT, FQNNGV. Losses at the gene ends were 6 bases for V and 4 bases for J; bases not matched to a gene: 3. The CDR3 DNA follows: TGTGCCAGCAGGCGGGGGAATTACAATGAGCAGTTCTTC. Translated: CASRRGNYNEQFF.

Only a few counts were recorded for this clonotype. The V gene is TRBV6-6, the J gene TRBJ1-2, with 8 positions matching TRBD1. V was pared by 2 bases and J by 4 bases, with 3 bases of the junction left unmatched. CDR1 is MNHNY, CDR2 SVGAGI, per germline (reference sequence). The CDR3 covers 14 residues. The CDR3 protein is CASSYGQGGYGYTF. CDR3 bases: TGTGCCAGCAGTTACGGACAGGGAGGCTATGGCTACACCTTC.